This T cell receptor beta chain was documented in a study of vaccination and CD4 T cells after COVID-19. The sample holds a few counts of this clonotype. Its specificity is not known. Trimming pared 6 bases from V and 4 bases from J, leaving 13 bases between. Germline V gene data show CDR1 as MNHEY and CDR2 as SVGEGT. The CDR3 runs to 14 residues. Regarding treatment: approximately nine-day PBMC culture with coronavirus spike peptide pools or control peptides (ViraFEST assay). Pre-COVID-19 pandemic sampling (2011-2018) yielded the unexposed donor's CD4+ T cells. Following expansion of antigen-specific T cells with peptide pools, ViraFEST then sequenced TCRs. Cultures used a few million PBMCs per well, approximately 9.8 IU/ml IL-2 and around 9.2 ug/ml peptides. Sequence data for DNA of cultured CD4+ T cells were generated by the Oncomine TCR Beta short-read assay. Investigators isolated genomic DNA from cultured CD4+ T cells. TCRdb fed the PCR reads into MiXCR, producing one record per CDR3 protein. This table has more than 6,000 distinct CDR3 sequences, more than 45% appearing once.

The sequenced sample was CD4+ T cells from blood, cultured in vitro. The TCR originated in a human donor in good health. This sequence joins TRBV6-2 or TRBV6-3 and TRBJ1-5; TRBD1 might be the D (6 bases). CDR3 sequence (DNA): TGTGCCAGCAGGTCAGGGGTGGGGAATCAGCCCCAGCATTTT. Its translation: CASRSGVGNQPQHF.